A single sample gave rise to the 27 T cell receptor beta chains below, sequenced in a study of cytomegalovirus exposure and HLA in healthy donors. Use of 60 Vbeta and 13 Jbeta primers characterized the PCR. Sequenced by immunoSEQ multiplex PCR; TCRdb stores in-frame clones only, minus some. The sample lists over 150,000 clones, over 75% occurring once. The sample was PBMCs. These receptors came from a human donor in good health.

The V and J genes are TRBV6-1 and TRBJ1-2, with 8 bases that match TRBD1. The V gene's germline CDR1 is MNHNS and CDR2 SASEGT. The trim removed 8 bases at V and 7 bases at J, leaving 12 bases unmatched. The CDR3 is 14 amino acids. For the CDR3, the DNA is TGTGCCAGCCGCCCGTTGGACAGGGTCGGTGGCTACACCTTC. Its protein product is CASRPLDRVGGYTF.

The table lists this clone with a count of one. The chain recombines TRBV9 with TRBJ2-7; D is possibly TRBD2 (7 bases). The length of the CDR3 is 17 residues. Trimming removed 5 bases from V and 3 bases from J, with 24 bases in between. In germline, CDR1 is SGDLS, CDR2 YYNGEE. The CDR3 is CASSRKSDGGGHYEQYF. In DNA form, the CDR3 reads TGTGCCAGCAGTCGTAAGTCCGACGGCGGGGGACACTACGAGCAGTACTTC. Based on the CDR3 plus reference TRBV9 and TRBJ2-7, the full variable domain is DSGVTQTPKHLITATGQRVTLRCSPRSGDLSVYWYQQSLDQGLQFLIQYYNGEERAKGNILERFSAQQFPDLHSELNLSSLELGDSALYFCASSRKSDGGGHYEQYFGPGTRLTVT.

V gene TRBV4-3 combines with J gene TRBJ1-5, with D perhaps TRBD1 (5 bases). Germline CDR1 reads LGHNA; CDR2 reads YSLEER. V was pared by 0 bases and J by 2 bases, with 8 bases between. This CDR3 is 15 amino acids long. CDR3 sequence reads: CASSQDSGRNQPQHF. The DNA for the CDR3 is TGCGCCAGCAGCCAAGATTCAGGGCGCAATCAGCCCCAGCATTTT.

This chain uses TRBV27 with TRBJ1-1; D is unclear. CDR1 MNHEY and CDR2 SMNVEV come from the germline V gene (reference sequence). CDR3 size: 13 residues. The V end lost 3 bases, the J end lost 0 bases, and 5 bases lay between the germline ends. CDR3 in amino acids: CASSLSLNTEAFF. In nucleotides, the CDR3 is TGTGCCAGCAGTTTGTCATTGAACACTGAAGCTTTCTTT.

With respect to this clone: The junction and the germline gene differ at one end; a read error may be behind it. This rearrangement joins TRBV7-9 to TRBJ1-1; 9 bases align to TRBD1. CDR1 is SEHNR, CDR2 FQNEAQ, per germline (reference sequence). The CDR3 is 18 residues long. The CDR3 bases are TGTTCCAGCAGTTCACCCTCCATGGGACAGGGATTGAACACTGAAGCTTTCTTT. This encodes CSSSSPSMGQGLNTEAFF.

The chain links TRBV9 to TRBJ1-1; 7 bases fit TRBD1. The CDR3 consists of 13 residues. Germline V gene lookup returns CDR1 SGDLS and CDR2 YYNGEE. J was trimmed by 9 bases and V by 0 bases; bases with no gene match: 5. The CDR3 region is CASSVDPGQQAFF. The CDR3 bases are TGTGCCAGCAGCGTAGACCCGGGACAGCAAGCTTTCTTT.

This clone was seen more than once but under ten times. The gene calls are TRBV6-5 and TRBJ2-5; tentative D call: TRBD2 (7 bases). Germline CDR1 reads MNHEY; CDR2 reads SVGAGI. The CDR3 runs to 13 residues. Trimming pared 2 bases from V and 5 bases from J, leaving 9 bases between. The CDR3 DNA reads as TGTGCCAGCAGTTACGGGGGGGCCGAGACCCAGTACTTC. Amino acid sequence: CASSYGGAETQYF.

The genes are TRBV7-2 and TRBJ2-7; 7 nucleotides match TRBD2. This CDR3 comprises 12 residues. Germline lookup yields CDR1 SGHTA and CDR2 FQGNSA. Trimming took 5 bases from V and 5 from J; bases not matched to a gene: 3. The CDR3 region is CASSPGGNEQYF. The CDR3 DNA sequence: TGTGCCAGCAGCCCGGGGGGTAACGAGCAGTACTTC.

V is TRBV2 and J is TRBJ2-3, with 8 nucleotides matching TRBD2. The germline V gene encodes CDR1 SNHLY and CDR2 FYNNEI. This CDR3 spans 15 amino acids. Trimming at V came to 6 bases and at J to 2 bases, leaving 7 bases not matched to a gene. In DNA form, the CDR3 reads TGTGCCAGCAGCGGGCTAGCGGGTTCCACAGATACGCAGTATTTT. Its protein product is CASSGLAGSTDTQYF.

The rearrangement links TRBV6-6 to TRBJ1-5, with TRBD1 as a possible D gene (6 bases). Trimming left V 4 bases short and J 2 bases short, with 9 bases between. CDR1 and CDR2 (germline): MNHNY, SVGAGI (reference sequence). The length of the CDR3 is 14 residues. The CDR3 region is CASSWGQGNQPQHF. The CDR3 nucleotides are TGTGCCAGCAGTTGGGGGCAGGGCAATCAGCCCCAGCATTTT.

This clone was counted once. The chain uses TRBV6-5 and TRBJ1-2, with D perhaps TRBD1 (6 bases). This CDR3 comprises 14 residues. V lost 5 bases and J lost 6, with 16 bases in between. Germline CDR1 is MNHEY and CDR2 is SVGAGI. CDR3 bases: TGTGCCAGCAGTACCGAACAGGGAAACAATGGCTACACCTTC. This codes for CASSTEQGNNGYTF.

This chain links TRBV27 with TRBJ2-5; the match to TRBD1 covers 7 bases. Unmatched junction bases numbered 5, after V lost 6 bases and J lost 1 base. CDR3 length: 14 residues. Germline V CDR1 and CDR2: MNHEY, SMNVEV (reference sequence). The CDR3 DNA follows: TGTGCCAGCAGCCCCGGGACAGCCCAAGAGACCCAGTACTTC. This sequence encodes CASSPGTAQETQYF.

There are a few counts of this clone. The V and J genes are TRBV6-1 and TRBJ2-2; possible D gene TRBD1, 5 bases. CDR3 length equals 14 residues. The germline CDR1 and CDR2 sequences are MNHNS and SASEGT. Trimming removed 7 bases at V and 4 bases at J, with 13 bases between. In DNA form, the CDR3 reads TGTGCCAGCAAAGGGGCAGGGATCACCGGGGAGCTGTTTTTT. It yields the protein CASKGAGITGELFF.

The rearrangement links TRBV7-8 to TRBJ2-7; 10 nucleotides align to TRBD2. Unmatched junction bases numbered 6, after V lost 0 bases and J lost 4 bases. This CDR3 is built from 16 residues. Germline V CDR1 and CDR2: SGHVS, FQNEAQ. Written as DNA, the CDR3 is TGTGCCAGCAGCTTAGCCGCTAGCGGGGGATTATACGAGCAGTACTTC. It yields the protein CASSLAASGGLYEQYF.

This clone has a single count. This chain links TRBV2 with TRBJ1-5; possibly TRBD1 for D (5 bases). Germline lookup yields CDR1 SNHLY and CDR2 FYNNEI. Trimming removed 1 base at V and 9 bases at J, with 19 bases between. This CDR3 has 16 residues. The CDR3 DNA is TGTGCCAGCAGTGAAGGGGGACGGGGGGAAGGGTGGCCCCAGCATTTT. Translated: CASSEGGRGEGWPQHF. Together with reference TRBV2 and TRBJ1-5, the CDR3 gives the full variable domain: EPEVTQTPSHQVTQMGQEVILRCVPISNHLYFYWYRQILGQKVEFLVSFYNNEISEKSEIFDDQFSVERPDGSNFTLKIRSTKLEDSAMYFCASSEGGRGEGWPQHFGDGTRLSIL.

A remark on this clone: Other DNA sequences of this sample code for an identical CDR3. The chain links TRBV5-4 to TRBJ1-4; 7 nucleotides line up with TRBD1. Germline V gene lookup returns CDR1 SGHNT and CDR2 YYREEE (reference sequence). J lost 8 bases, V lost 4 bases, and 8 bases had no gene match. The CDR3 is made up of 14 amino acids. For the CDR3, the DNA is TGTGCCAGCAGCGTGACAGGGAATATGGAAAAACTGTTTTTT. This translates into CASSVTGNMEKLFF.

The rearrangement joins TRBV6-1 to TRBJ1-5; tentative D call: TRBD1 (5 bases). The CDR3 consists of 15 residues. CDR1 and CDR2 from the germline V gene are MNHNS and SASEGT. Trimming left V 2 bases short and J 2 bases short, with 10 bases between. CDR3 DNA sequence: TGTGCCAGCAGTGAAACCCCGGGGGGCAATCAGCCCCAGCATTTT. Amino acid sequence: CASSETPGGNQPQHF.

V gene TRBV4-3 combines with J gene TRBJ2-7, with 9 bases matching TRBD2. From germline, CDR1 is LGHNA and CDR2 YSLEER. The CDR3 extends over 15 amino acids. V trimming: 4 bases; J trimming: 7 bases; junction bases outside the gene matches: 11. For the CDR3, the DNA is TGCGCCAGCAGCCCTGGATGGGGACTAGCTGGAGAGCAGTACTTC. Translation: CASSPGWGLAGEQYF.

The rearrangement joins TRBV9 to TRBJ2-7; 12 nucleotides align to TRBD2. The CDR3 spans 15 residues. CDR1 and CDR2 from the germline V gene are SGDLS and YYNGEE. Trimming at V came to 2 bases and at J to 6 bases, leaving 6 bases not matched to a gene. CDR3: CASSVETSGGSEQYF. The CDR3 region has the DNA TGTGCCAGCAGCGTCGAGACTAGCGGGGGTAGCGAGCAGTACTTC.

The V gene is TRBV9, the J gene TRBJ1-1; D is unresolved. Trimming took 5 bases from V and 6 from J, leaving 17 bases between them. Per germline, CDR1 SGDLS and CDR2 YYNGEE. There are 14 residues in the CDR3. The DNA for the CDR3 is TGTGCCAGCAGTATCTCCTCATGGGAGGCTGAAGCTTTCTTT. This gives the protein CASSISSWEAEAFF.

This clone came up a few times. V gene TRBV6-6 combines with J gene TRBJ1-3, with unresolved D. From germline, CDR1 is MNHNY and CDR2 SVGAGI (reference sequence). The CDR3 is 13 amino acids. V lost 7 bases, J lost 8 bases, and 15 bases lay in between. The CDR3 DNA is TGTGCCAGCACCGACGGGTCTTGGGACACCATATATTTT. Its protein product is CASTDGSWDTIYF.

The chain carries TRBV11-2 and TRBJ2-7, with TRBD1 matching over 7 bases. Germline loops: CDR1 SGHAT, CDR2 FQNNGV. The length of the CDR3 is 14 residues. In nucleotides, the CDR3 is TGTGCGAGCCGGCAGGGAACAGGGGTCCACGAGCAGTACTTC. This gives the protein CASRQGTGVHEQYF. The entire variable domain, with the rest obtained from reference TRBV11-2 and TRBJ2-7, is as follows: EAGVAQSPRYKIIEKRQSVAFWCNPISGHATLYWYQQILGQGPKLLIQFQNNGVVDDSQLPKDRFSAERLKGVDSTLKIQPAKLEDSAVYLCASRQGTGVHEQYFGPGTRLTVT.

This sequence joins TRBV5-1 and TRBJ2-3, with 10 bases that match TRBD1. Germline V gene data show CDR1 as SGHRS and CDR2 as YFSETQ. This CDR3 has 16 residues. V shed 4 bases, J shed 5 bases, and the junction held 10 bases outside the gene matches. In nucleotides, the CDR3 is TGCGCCAGCAGCGCTGGACAGGGGGGCTTCGAAGATACGCAGTATTTT. Translated, it gives CASSAGQGGFEDTQYF.

The rearrangement joins TRBV27 to TRBJ1-5; D might be TRBD1 (5 bases). The CDR3 extends over 15 amino acids. Between the trimmed V and J ends, which lost 2 bases and 0 bases, there was a span of 8 bases. CDR1 and CDR2 (germline): MNHEY, SMNVEV (reference sequence). The CDR3 is CASSLRTSSNQPQHF. The CDR3 DNA follows: TGTGCCAGCAGTTTAAGGACAAGTAGCAATCAGCCCCAGCATTTT.

The chain has TRBV19 and TRBJ1-3; 9 bases align to TRBD1. The CDR3 contains 15 residues. Per the germline V gene, CDR1 is LNHDA and CDR2 is SQIVND (reference sequence). Trimming at V came to 4 bases and at J to 1 base, leaving 2 bases not matched to a gene. The CDR3 coding sequence is TGTGCCAGTAGTAAAGGGACAGGGTCTGGAAACACCATATATTTT. Translation gives CASSKGTGSGNTIYF.

The chain combines TRBV10-3 with TRBJ2-1, with TRBD2 matching 14 bases. Germline-derived CDR1 and CDR2 are ENHRY and SYGVKD. The CDR3 has 13 amino acids. Germline trimming cut 9 bases from V and 11 bases from J; bases unmatched to any gene: 6. CDR3 in DNA: TGTGCCATGACAGGGACTAGCGGGGGCCAGCAGTTCTTC. Its protein product is CAMTGTSGGQQFF.

This chain connects TRBV27 to TRBJ2-1; D might be TRBD2 (6 bases). This CDR3 is 17 amino acids long. V was trimmed by 3 bases and J by 0 bases, leaving 15 bases between them. CDR1 and CDR2 from the germline V gene are MNHEY and SMNVEV (reference sequence). The chain's CDR3 is CASSFHPSGVSYNEQFF. The CDR3 bases are TGTGCCAGCAGTTTCCACCCCTCGGGGGTCTCCTACAATGAGCAGTTCTTC.